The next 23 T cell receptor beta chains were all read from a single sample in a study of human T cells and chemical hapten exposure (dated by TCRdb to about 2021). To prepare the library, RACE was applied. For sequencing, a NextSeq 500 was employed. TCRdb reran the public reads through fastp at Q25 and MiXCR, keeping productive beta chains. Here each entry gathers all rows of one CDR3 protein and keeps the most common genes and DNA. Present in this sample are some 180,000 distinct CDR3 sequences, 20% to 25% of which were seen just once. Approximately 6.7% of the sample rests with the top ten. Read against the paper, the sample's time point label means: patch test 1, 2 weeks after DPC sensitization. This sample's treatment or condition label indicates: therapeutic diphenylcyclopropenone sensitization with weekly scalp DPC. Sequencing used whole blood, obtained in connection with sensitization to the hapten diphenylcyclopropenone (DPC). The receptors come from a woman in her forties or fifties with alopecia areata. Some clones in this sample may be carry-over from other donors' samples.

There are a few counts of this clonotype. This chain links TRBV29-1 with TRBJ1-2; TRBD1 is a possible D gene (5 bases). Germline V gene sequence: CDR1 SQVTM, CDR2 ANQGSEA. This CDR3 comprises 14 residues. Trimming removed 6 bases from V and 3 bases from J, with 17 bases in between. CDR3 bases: TGCAGCGTCAGGGAGATGGGGATGGACTATGGCTACACCTTC. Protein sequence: CSVREMGMDYGYTF.

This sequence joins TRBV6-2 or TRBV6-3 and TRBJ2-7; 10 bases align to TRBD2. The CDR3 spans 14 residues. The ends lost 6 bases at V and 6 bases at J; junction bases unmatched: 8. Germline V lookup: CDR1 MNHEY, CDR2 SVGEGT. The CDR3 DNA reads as TGTGCCAGCAGCCTAGCGGGAGCGAGTAGCGAGCAGTACTTC. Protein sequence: CASSLAGASSEQYF.

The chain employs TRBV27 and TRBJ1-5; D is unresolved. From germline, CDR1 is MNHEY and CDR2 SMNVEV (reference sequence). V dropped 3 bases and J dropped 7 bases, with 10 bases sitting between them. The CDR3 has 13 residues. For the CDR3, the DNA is TGTGCCAGCAGTTTTGACCTCTTGCAGCCCCAGCATTTT. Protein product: CASSFDLLQPQHF.

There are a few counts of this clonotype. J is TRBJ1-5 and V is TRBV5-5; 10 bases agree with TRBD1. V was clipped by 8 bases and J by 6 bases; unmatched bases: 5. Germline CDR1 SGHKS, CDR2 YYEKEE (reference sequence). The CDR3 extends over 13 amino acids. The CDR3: CARDRDRGQPQHF. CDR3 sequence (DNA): TGTGCCAGAGATCGGGACAGGGGTCAGCCCCAGCATTTT.

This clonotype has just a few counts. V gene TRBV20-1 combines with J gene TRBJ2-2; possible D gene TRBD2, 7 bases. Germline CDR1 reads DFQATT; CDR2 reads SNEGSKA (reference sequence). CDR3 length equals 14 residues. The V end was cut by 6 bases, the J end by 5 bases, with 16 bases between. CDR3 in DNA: TGCAGTGCCCGGGGGGCGCGGGAGACCGGGGAGCTGTTTTTT. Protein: CSARGARETGELFF.

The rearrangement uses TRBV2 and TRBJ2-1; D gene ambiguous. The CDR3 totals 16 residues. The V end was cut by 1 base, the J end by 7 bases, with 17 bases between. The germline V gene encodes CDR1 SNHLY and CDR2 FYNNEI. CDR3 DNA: TGTGCCAGCAGTGAAGTCGGGCAGACCGTAGGGAATGAGCAGTTCTTC. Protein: CASSEVGQTVGNEQFF.

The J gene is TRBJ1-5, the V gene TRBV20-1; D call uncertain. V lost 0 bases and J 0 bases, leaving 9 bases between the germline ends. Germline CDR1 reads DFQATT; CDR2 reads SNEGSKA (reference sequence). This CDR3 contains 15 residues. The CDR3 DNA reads TGCAGTGCTAGAGATTTTGCAAATAGCAATCAGCCCCAGCATTTT. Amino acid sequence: CSARDFANSNQPQHF.

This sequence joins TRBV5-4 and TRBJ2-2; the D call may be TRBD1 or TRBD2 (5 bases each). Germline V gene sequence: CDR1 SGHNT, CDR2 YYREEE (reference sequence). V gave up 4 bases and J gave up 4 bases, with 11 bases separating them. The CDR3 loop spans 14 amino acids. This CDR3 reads CASSLYGTTGELFF. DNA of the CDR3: TGTGCCAGCAGCCTTTACGGGACCACCGGGGAGCTGTTTTTT.

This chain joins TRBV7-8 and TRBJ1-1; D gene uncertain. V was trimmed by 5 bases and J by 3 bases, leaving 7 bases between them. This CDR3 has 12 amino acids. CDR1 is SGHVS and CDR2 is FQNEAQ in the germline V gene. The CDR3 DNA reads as TGTGCCAGCAGCCGTGAGGACACTGAAGCTTTCTTT. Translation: CASSREDTEAFF.

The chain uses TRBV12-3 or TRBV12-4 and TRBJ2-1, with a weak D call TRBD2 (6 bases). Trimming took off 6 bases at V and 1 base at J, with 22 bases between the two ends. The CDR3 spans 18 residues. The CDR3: CASRPGLKGLASYNEQFF. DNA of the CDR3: TGTGCCAGCAGACCCGGCCTTAAGGGACTCGCGTCCTACAATGAGCAGTTCTTC.

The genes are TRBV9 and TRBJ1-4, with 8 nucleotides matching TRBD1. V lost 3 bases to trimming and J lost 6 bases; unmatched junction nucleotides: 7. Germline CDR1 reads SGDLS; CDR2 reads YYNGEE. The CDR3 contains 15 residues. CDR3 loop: CASSGQGALDEKLFF. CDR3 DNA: TGTGCCAGCAGCGGTCAGGGGGCGCTTGATGAAAAACTGTTTTTT.

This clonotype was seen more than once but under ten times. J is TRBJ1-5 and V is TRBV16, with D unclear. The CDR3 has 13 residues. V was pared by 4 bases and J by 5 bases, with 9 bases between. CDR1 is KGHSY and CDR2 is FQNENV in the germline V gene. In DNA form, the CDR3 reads TGTGCCAGCAGCCTGGGGAGGGATCAGCCCCAGCATTTT. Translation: CASSLGRDQPQHF.

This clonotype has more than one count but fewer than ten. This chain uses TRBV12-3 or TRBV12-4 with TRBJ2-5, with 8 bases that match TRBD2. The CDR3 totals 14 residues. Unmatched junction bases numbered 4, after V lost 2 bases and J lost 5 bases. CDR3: CASSLSSGGETQYF. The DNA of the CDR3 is TGTGCCAGCAGTTTAAGCAGCGGGGGTGAGACCCAGTACTTC.

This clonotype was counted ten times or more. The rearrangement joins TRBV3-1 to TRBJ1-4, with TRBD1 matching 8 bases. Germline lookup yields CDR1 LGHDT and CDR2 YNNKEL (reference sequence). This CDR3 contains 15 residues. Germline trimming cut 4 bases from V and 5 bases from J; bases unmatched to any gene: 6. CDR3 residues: CASSRSRTGNEKLFF. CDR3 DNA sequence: TGTGCCAGCAGCCGATCCCGGACAGGGAATGAAAAACTGTTTTTT.

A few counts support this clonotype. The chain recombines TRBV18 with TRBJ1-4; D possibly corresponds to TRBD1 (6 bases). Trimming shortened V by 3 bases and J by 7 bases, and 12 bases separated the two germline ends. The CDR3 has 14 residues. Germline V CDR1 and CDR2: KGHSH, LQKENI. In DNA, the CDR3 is TGTGCCAGCTCACCCGAACAGGGAAGTGAAAAACTGTTTTTT. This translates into CASSPEQGSEKLFF.

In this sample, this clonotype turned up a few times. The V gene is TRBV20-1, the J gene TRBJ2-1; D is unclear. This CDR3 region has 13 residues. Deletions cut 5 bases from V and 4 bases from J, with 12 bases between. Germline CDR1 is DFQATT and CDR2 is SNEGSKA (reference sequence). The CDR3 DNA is TGCAGTGCTGCTCCACCCTTGTACAATGAGCAGTTCTTC. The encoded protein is CSAAPPLYNEQFF.

The CDR3 bases are TGTGCCAGCAGTGAAGCGCTTCCTAGCAGCCGATACTACAATGAGCAGTTCTTC. It encodes CASSEALPSSRYYNEQFF. The chain is built from TRBV2 and TRBJ2-1; TRBD2 is a possible D gene (5 bases). Per the germline V gene, CDR1 is SNHLY and CDR2 is FYNNEI. Trimming cost V 0 bases and J 3 bases, with 18 bases left between them. The CDR3 consists of 18 residues.

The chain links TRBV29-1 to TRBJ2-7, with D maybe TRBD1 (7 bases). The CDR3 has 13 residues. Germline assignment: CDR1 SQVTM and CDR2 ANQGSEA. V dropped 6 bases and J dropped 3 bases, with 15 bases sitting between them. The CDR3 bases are TGCAGCGTGGGGGGACAGTCCCTCTACGAGCAGTACTTC. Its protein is CSVGGQSLYEQYF.

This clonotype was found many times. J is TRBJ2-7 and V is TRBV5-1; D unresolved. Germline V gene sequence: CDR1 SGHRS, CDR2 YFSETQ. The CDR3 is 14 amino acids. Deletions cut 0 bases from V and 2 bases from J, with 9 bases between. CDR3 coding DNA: TGCGCCAGCAGCTTGGAGACCGCTCCCTACGAGCAGTACTTC. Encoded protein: CASSLETAPYEQYF.

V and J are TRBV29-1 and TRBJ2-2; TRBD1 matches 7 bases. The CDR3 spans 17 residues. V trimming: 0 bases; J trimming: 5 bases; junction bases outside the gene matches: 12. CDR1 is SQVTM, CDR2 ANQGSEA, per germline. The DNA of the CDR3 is TGCAGCGTTGAAGACCGGTCACAGGGGTGGTGGACCGGGGAGCTGTTTTTT. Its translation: CSVEDRSQGWWTGELFF.

This CDR3 is CASSLELGAGANVLTF. The CDR3 DNA sequence: TGTGCCAGCAGCTTAGAACTAGGGGCCGGGGCCAACGTCCTGACTTTC. The chain joins TRBV11-2 to TRBJ2-6; D could derive from TRBD1 or TRBD2 (5 bases each). The CDR3 is made up of 16 amino acids. With 0 bases removed from V and 4 bases from J, the gap between germline ends came to 10 bases. Germline V lookup: CDR1 SGHAT, CDR2 FQNNGV.

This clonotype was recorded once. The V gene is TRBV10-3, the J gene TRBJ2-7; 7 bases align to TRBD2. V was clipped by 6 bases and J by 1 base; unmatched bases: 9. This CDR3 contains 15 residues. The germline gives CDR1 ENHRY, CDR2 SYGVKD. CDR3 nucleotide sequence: TGTGCCATCAGGCCTTCTAGCGGAGAGTCCTACGAGCAGTACTTC. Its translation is CAIRPSSGESYEQYF.

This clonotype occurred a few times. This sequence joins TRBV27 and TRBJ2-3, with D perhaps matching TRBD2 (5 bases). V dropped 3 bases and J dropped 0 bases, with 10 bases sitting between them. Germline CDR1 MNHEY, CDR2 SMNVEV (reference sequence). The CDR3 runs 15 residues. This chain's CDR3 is CASSFLATSTDTQYF. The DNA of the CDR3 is TGTGCCAGCAGTTTTCTAGCTACTAGCACAGATACGCAGTATTTT.